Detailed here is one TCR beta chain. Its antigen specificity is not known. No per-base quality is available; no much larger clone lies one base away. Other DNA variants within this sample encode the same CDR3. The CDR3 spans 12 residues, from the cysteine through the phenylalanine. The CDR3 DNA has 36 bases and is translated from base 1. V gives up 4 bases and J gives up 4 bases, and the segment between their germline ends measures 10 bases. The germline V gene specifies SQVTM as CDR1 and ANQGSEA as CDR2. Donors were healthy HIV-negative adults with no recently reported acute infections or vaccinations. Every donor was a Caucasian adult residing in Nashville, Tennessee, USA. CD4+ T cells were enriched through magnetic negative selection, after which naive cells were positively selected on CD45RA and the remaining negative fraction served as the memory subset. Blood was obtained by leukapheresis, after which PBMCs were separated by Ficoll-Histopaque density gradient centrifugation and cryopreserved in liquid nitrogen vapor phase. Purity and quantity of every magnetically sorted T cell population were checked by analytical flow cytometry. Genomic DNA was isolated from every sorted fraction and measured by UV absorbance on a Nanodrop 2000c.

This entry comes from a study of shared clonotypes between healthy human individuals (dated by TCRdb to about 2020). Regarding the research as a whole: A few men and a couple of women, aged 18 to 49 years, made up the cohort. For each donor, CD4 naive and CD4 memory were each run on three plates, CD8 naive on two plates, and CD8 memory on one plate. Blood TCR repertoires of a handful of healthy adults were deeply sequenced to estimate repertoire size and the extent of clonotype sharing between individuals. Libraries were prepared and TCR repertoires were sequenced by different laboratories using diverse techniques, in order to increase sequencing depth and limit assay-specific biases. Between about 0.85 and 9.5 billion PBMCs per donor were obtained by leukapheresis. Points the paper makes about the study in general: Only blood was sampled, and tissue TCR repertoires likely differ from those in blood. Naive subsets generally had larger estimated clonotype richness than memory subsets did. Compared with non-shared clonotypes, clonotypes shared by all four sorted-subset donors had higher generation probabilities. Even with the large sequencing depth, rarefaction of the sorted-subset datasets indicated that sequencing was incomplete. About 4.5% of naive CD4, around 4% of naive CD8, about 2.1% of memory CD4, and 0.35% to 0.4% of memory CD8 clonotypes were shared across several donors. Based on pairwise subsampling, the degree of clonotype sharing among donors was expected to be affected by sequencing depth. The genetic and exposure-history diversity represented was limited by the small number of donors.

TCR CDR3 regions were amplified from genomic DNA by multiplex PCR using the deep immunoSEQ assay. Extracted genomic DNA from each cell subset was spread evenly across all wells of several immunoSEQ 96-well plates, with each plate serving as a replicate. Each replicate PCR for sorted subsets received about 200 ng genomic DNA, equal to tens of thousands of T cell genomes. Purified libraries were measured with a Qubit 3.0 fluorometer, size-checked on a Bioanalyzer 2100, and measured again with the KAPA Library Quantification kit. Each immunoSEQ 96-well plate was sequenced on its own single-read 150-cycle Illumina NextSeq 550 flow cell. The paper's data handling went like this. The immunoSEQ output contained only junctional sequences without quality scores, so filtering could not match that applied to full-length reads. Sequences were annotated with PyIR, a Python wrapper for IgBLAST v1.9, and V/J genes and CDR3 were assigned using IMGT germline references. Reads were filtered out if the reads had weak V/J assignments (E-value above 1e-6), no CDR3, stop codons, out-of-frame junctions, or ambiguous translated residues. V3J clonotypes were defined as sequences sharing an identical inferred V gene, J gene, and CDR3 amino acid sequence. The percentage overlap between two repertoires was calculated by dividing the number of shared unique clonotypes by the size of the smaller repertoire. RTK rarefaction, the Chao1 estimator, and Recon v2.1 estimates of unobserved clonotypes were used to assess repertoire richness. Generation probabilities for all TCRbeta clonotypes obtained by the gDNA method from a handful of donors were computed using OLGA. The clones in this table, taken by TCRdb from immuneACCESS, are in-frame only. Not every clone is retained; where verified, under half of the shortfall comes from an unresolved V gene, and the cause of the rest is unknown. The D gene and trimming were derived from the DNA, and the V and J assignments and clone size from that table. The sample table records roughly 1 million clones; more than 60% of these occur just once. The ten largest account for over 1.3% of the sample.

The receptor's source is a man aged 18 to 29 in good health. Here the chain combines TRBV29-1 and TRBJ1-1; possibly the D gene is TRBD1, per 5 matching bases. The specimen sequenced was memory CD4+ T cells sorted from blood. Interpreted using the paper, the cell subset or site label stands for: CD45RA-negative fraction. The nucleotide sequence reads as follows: TGCAGCGTTGGTAGGGGAGGCACTGAAGCTTTCTTT. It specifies CSVGRGGTEAFF.